The clone carrying this T cell receptor beta chain was counted a few times. Its antigen is undetermined. To make TCR beta libraries, researchers used iRepertoire HTBI primers and Arm-PCR of CDR3 regions. MiXCR, applied by TCRdb to the multiplex PCR reads, yields one record per CDR3 protein. The top ten hold more than 6% of the sample, which has about 470,000 distinct CDR3 sequences, around a fifth seen once. Germline values: CDR1 SGHTA, CDR2 FQGNSA. CDR3 length: 13 residues. The ends were cut back, 2 bases at V and 2 bases at J, with 6 bases in the middle. The sample is drawn from a study of regulatory T cells in long-lasting Graves disease. General study points: Peripheral blood, not thyroid tissue, was the sole material studied.

This sample's time point: persistent/refractory GD, antithyroid drugs over 5 years with positive TRAb. RNA isolated from PBMCs was used to make the TCR library. It was by American Thyroid Association guidelines that Graves' disease was diagnosed. The rearrangement links TRBV7-2 to TRBJ2-5; D remains unclear. The receptor's source is a female donor with Graves disease. This specimen consisted of peripheral blood mononuclear cells (PBMCs), obtained when the disease was refractory, from a patient treated with antithyroid drugs. CDR3 coding DNA: TGTGCCAGCAGCTTAAACCAACAAGAGACCCAGTACTTC. This translates into CASSLNQQETQYF.